A single sample is the source of the 3 T cell receptor beta chains below, sequenced in a study of cytomegalovirus exposure and HLA in healthy donors. 60 Vbeta and 13 Jbeta primers were used in PCR. Some clones are missing from TCRdb's copy, which holds only in-frame ones; the method was immunoSEQ multiplex PCR. The sample records more than 65,000 clones, over 70% being singletons. Sequencing input: PBMCs. These receptors were collected from a middle-aged man in good health and CMV-seronegative.

In its sample, this clone was seen once. The J gene is TRBJ1-2, the V gene TRBV6-5, with D maybe TRBD1 (5 bases). The germline V gene has CDR1 MNHEY and CDR2 SVGAGI. The CDR3 consists of 15 residues. V shed 5 bases and J shed 2 bases, with 15 bases lying between them. The CDR3 region has the DNA TGTGCCAGCAGTCGTCCGATACCAGGGAACTATGGCTACACCTTC. Translated, it gives CASSRPIPGNYGYTF.

The gene calls are TRBV6-4 and TRBJ2-3, with 9 bases aligning to TRBD2. With 0 bases clipped from V and 2 bases from J, the junction kept 3 bases outside the gene matches. CDR1 and CDR2 from the germline V gene are MRHNA and SNTAGT. This CDR3 comprises 16 residues. CDR3 loop: CASSDSKRGDTDTQYF. CDR3 bases: TGTGCCAGCAGTGACTCCAAGCGGGGGGACACAGATACGCAGTATTTT.

This chain connects TRBV25-1 to TRBJ1-2, with a possible D match to TRBD1 (6 bases). The V gene's germline CDR1 is MGHDK and CDR2 SYGVNS. The CDR3 length is 14 residues. With 4 bases removed from V and 5 bases from J, the gap between germline ends came to 14 bases. CDR3 loop: CASSGSDRPYGYTF. The CDR3 nucleotides read TGTGCCAGCAGTGGGTCCGACAGGCCATATGGCTACACCTTC.